Sequencing of this T cell receptor beta chain was carried out in a study of OX40 agonist ivuxolimab in advanced cancers. General study results and limits: Clonal expansion by week 6 occurred in CD4+ and CD8+ blood T cells (at 0.1 to 3.0 mg/kg).

The CDR3 sequence is 15 residues long. Germline CDR1 SGHRS, CDR2 YFSETQ. V was clipped by 3 bases and J by 0 bases, with 10 bases between them. Any history of autoimmune disease or systemic immunosuppression disqualified patients. In regard to this clone: Its antigen is still unknown.

Assay used: immunoSEQ multiplex PCR; TCRdb lists only in-frame clones, some missing. The sample records tens of thousands of clones, less than 90% being singletons. The TCR originated in an adult with an advanced solid tumor such as melanoma, head and neck, liver or kidney cancer. The sample here was CD4+ or CD8+ T cells sorted from blood, taken in a trial of the OX40 agonist ivuxolimab. This chain uses TRBV5-1 with TRBJ2-4, with no clear D. The CDR3 coding sequence is TGCGCCAGCAGCTGGGGTCGGGCAGCCAAAAACATTCAGTACTTC. It codes for CASSWGRAAKNIQYF. Using reference TRBV5-1 and TRBJ2-4 for the parts outside the CDR3, the full variable domain is KAGVTQTPRYLIKTRGQQVTLSCSPISGHRSVSWYQQTPGQGLQFLFEYFSETQRNKGNFPGRFSGRQFSNSRSEMNVSTLELGDSALYLCASSWGRAAKNIQYFGAGTRLSVL.